The entry below gives a single T cell receptor beta chain sequence along with its context. 13 Jbeta primers and 60 Vbeta primers were used for the PCR. The assay was immunoSEQ multiplex PCR, and TCRdb's table has in-frame clones only and misses some. The top ten hold over 2.5% of the sample, which has about 130,000 clones, about 70% seen once. The sample is drawn from a study of cytomegalovirus exposure and HLA in healthy donors. The sequence came from a middle-aged man in good health and CMV-seronegative. Sequencing was carried out using PBMCs.

Here the CDR3 DNA reads TGTGCCAGTAGTATTTTTGGGCAGGGGAATCAGCCCCAGCATTTT. Its translation: CASSIFGQGNQPQHF. The V and J genes are TRBV19 and TRBJ1-5; the D gene is possibly TRBD1 (6 bases). CDR1 is LNHDA, CDR2 SQIVND, per germline (reference sequence). The length of the CDR3 is 15 residues. Trimming shortened V by 3 bases and J by 4 bases, and 13 bases separated the two germline ends. Complete variable domain (other parts from reference TRBV19 and TRBJ1-5): DGGITQSPKYLFRKEGQNVTLSCEQNLNHDAMYWYRQDPGQGLRLIYYSQIVNDFQKGDIAEGYSVSREKKESFPLTVTSAQKNPTAFYLCASSIFGQGNQPQHFGDGTRLSIL.